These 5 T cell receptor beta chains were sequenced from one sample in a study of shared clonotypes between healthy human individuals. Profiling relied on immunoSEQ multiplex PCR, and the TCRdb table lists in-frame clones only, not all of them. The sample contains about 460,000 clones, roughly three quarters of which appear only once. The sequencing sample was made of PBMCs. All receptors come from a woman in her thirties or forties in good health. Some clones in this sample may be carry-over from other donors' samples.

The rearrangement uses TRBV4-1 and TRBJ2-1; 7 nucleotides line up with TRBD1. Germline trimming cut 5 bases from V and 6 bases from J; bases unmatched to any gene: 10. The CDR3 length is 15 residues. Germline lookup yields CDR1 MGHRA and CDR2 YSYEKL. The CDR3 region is CASSNRQGRTNEQFF. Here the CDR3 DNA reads TGCGCCAGCAGCAATAGACAGGGCCGTACCAATGAGCAGTTCTTC.

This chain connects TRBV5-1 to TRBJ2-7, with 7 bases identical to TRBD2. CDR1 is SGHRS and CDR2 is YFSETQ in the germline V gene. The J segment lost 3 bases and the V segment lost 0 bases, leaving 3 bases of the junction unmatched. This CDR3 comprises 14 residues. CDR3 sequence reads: CASSLGGRSYEQYF. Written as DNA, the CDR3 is TGCGCCAGCAGCTTGGGCGGGAGAAGCTACGAGCAGTACTTC.

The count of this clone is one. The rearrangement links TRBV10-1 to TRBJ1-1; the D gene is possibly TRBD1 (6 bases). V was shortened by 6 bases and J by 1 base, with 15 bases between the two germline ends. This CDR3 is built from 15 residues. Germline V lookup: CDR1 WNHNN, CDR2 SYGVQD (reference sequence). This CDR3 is CASSRQVGGNTEAFF. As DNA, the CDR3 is TGCGCCAGCAGCCGACAGGTAGGGGGGAACACTGAAGCTTTCTTT.

DNA for the CDR3: TGTGCCACCAGCTGGCAACTAGCGGGAGTCGAGCAGTACTTC. Its protein product is CATSWQLAGVEQYF. V gene TRBV15 combines with J gene TRBJ2-7; 11 bases align to TRBD2. Losses at the gene ends were 5 bases for V and 6 bases for J; bases not matched to a gene: 6. The V gene's germline CDR1 is LNHNV and CDR2 YYDKDF (reference sequence). The CDR3 is 14 amino acids.

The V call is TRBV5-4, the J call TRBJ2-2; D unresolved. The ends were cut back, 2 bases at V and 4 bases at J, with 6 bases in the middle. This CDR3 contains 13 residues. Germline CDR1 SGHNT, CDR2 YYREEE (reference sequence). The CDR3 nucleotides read TGTGCCAGCAGCTTTGTTATCACCGGGGAGCTGTTTTTT. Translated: CASSFVITGELFF.